Described below is a single TCR beta chain sequence and its context. The clone's antigen remains unknown. Base qualities are not provided; no much larger clone lies one nucleotide away. This specimen belongs to a study of blood T cell repertoires in COVID-19 (dated by TCRdb to about 2020). Concerning the study at large: The collaborator samples originated in the United States, Italy and Spain and spanned the acute and convalescent phases of COVID-19. Where HLA class I and class II types were available, the types were taken from metadata supplied by the sample provider, not from assay-based typing. Sample metadata almost always included a de-identified subject ID, COVID-19 status, age in years and sex. The repertoires were released in a freely available public database intended as a resource for research on the immune response to SARS-CoV-2. Deeply sampled blood TCRbeta repertoires from subjects exposed to, actively infected with, or recovered from COVID-19 were included in the dataset. The prospective study material was composed of cDNA or gDNA derived from T cells, B-cell-depleted T cells, or PBMCs. Samples came from the ongoing ImmuneRACE study (first 160 participants) plus 1,254 subjects from 6 global collaborators. Overall study outcomes, separate from this receptor: Clinical and demographic metadata were provided uncurated, with the amount varying by source and participant.

The immunoSEQ Assay, a bias-controlled multiplex PCR, was used to amplify TCRbeta CDR3 regions from genomic DNA. On the authors' methods: Within the assay, amplification of reference gene primers was used to estimate how many nucleated cells each sample contained. To quantify the absolute abundance of each unique TCRbeta CDR3 rearrangement, sequence reads were collapsed and filtered. Productive Simpson clonality was computed per sample as the square root of Simpson's diversity index over productive rearrangements. TCRdb stores this immuneACCESS table with in-frame sequences only. Part of the clones is absent; in the studies checked, under half of the shortfall reflects unresolved V genes, and no reason is known for the rest. Clone size and the V and J calls come from that table; the DNA yielded D and trimming. Present in this sample are roughly 120,000 clones, about 88% of which were seen just once. Of the sample, less than 1.5% is held by the ten largest clones.

Spanning cysteine to phenylalanine, the CDR3 consists of 14 amino acids. Only CDR3 DNA is held: 42 bases, read in frame from base 1. Deletion took 7 bases off V and 3 bases off J, with a span of 13 bases between the germline ends. CDR1 MNHNY and CDR2 SVGAGI were looked up in the germline V gene (reference sequence). Collaborating institutions collected whole blood in K2EDTA tubes following their own protocols. For TCRbeta analysis, collaborator samples were shipped as frozen whole blood, as isolated PBMCs, or as DNA extracted from either sample type. The sample taken for sequencing was peripheral blood. In this chain, TRBV6-6 is recombined with TRBJ1-5, with the identity of the D gene unclear. The TCR originated in a man aged 35-49 years with acute or convalescent COVID-19. The bases read TGTGCCAGCATCCTGGGAGGAAACAATCAGCCCCAGCATTTT. The encoded protein is CASILGGNNQPQHF.